This TCR beta chain appears in the sequencing data of a study of T cells in localized non-small cell lung cancer. V lost 5 bases to trimming and J lost 7 bases, with 12 bases between them. The CDR3 extends over 13 amino acids. Germline V lookup: CDR1 SNHLY, CDR2 FYNNEI. Profiled with immunoSEQ multiplex PCR; TCRdb holds only in-frame clones, not every one. The sample consists of some 71,000 clones, approximately 84% of them appearing once. The TCR sequence derives from a female donor of 60 years or more with stage I lung adenocarcinoma. The material was peripheral blood, obtained before any cancer treatment. The chain combines TRBV2 with TRBJ2-1; tentatively, D is TRBD1 (6 bases). CDR3 bases: TGTGCCAGCAGTTTCACAGGGCGTAATGAGCAGTTCTTC. Translated: CASSFTGRNEQFF.